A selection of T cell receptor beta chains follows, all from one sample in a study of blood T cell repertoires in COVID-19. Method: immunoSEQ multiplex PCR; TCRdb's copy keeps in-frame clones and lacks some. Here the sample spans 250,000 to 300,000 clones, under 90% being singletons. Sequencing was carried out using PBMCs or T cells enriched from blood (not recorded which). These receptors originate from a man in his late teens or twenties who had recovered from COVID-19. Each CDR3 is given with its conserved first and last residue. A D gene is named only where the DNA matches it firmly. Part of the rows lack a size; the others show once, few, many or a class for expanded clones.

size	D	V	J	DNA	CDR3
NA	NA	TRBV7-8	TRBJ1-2	TGTGCCAGCAGCTTAGTGCTAAGCGATGGCTACACCTTC	CASSLVLSDGYTF
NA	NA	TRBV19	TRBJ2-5	TGTGCCAGTAGTATAGGGAGGGTGCTGCAAGAGACCCAGTACTTC	CASSIGRVLQETQYF
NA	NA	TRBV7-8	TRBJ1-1	TGTGCCAGCAGCACCCGGGCCGGGGGAAAAGCTTTCTTT	CASSTRAGGKAFF
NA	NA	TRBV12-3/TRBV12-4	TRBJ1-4	TGTGCCAGCAGACATTTCGATGAAAAACTGTTTTTT	CASRHFDEKLFF
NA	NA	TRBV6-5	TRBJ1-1	TGTGCCAGCAGTAATGTCGCTGAAGCTTTCTTT	CASSNVAEAFF
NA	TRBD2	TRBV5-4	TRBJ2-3	TGTGCCAGCAGCTTGGTCCCCGGACTAGCGGGGAGGGGGGATACGCAGTATTTT	CASSLVPGLAGRGDTQYF
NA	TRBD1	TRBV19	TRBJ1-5	TGTGCCAGTGGGGACAGGGAAAGCAATCAGCCCCAGCATTTT	CASGDRESNQPQHF
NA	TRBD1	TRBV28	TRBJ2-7	TGTGCCAGCTCCAAGGGGGACAGGGCCTACGAGCAGTACTTC	CASSKGDRAYEQYF
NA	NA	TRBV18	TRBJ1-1	TGTGCCAGCTCACCAGGCAGGGGGAACACTGAAGCTTTCTTT	CASSPGRGNTEAFF
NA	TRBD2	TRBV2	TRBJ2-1	TGTGCCAGCAGTGAGTCCCCCCCATGGCGGGAGTCGAGATATGAGCAGTTCTTC	CASSESPPWRESRYEQFF
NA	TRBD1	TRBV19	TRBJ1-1	TGTGCCAGCGGACAGGGGAGCACTGAAGCTTTCTTT	CASGQGSTEAFF
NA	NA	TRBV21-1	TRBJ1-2	TGTGCCAGCAGCAACAGGACAGGCTATGGCTACACCTTC	CASSNRTGYGYTF
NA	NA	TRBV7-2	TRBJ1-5	TGTGCCAGCCGGAGGGCAGGGTCTAATCAGCCCCAGCATTTT	CASRRAGSNQPQHF
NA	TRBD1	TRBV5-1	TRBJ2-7	TGCGCCAGCAGCCGTACCGGGACAGGGACCTCCTACGAGCAGTACTTC	CASSRTGTGTSYEQYF
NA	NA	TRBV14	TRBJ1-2	TGTGCCAGCAGCCCCACCGCCGGACAGAGCTATGGCTACACCTTC	CASSPTAGQSYGYTF
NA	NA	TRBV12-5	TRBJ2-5	TGTGCTAGTGCGGTCAGGGATTTAGAGACCCAGTACTTC	CASAVRDLETQYF
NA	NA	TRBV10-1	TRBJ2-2	TGCGCCAGCGGATCGGGAACCGGGGAGCTGTTTTTT	CASGSGTGELFF
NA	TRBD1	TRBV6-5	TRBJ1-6	TGTGCCAGCAGTTACGGGACAGGGCCTAGTTCACCCCTCCACTTT	CASSYGTGPSSPLHF
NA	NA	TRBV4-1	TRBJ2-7	TGCGCCAGCAGCCTGCGGGACGGCGACTACGAGCAGTACTTC	CASSLRDGDYEQYF
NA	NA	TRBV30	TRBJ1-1	TGTGCCTGGAGTCGGAAACAGGGAGACACTGAAGCTTTCTTT	CAWSRKQGDTEAFF
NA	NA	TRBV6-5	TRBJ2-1	TGTGCCAGCAGTTCCCTCAGGGGTAATAATGAGCAGTTCTTC	CASSSLRGNNEQFF
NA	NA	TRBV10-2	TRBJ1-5	TGCGCCAGCAGTGAACAGGGTCGCAATCAGCCCCAGCATTTT	CASSEQGRNQPQHF
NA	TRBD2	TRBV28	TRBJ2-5	TGTGCCAGCAGTCCGCCGGAGCGGGAGGAGACCCAGTACTTC	CASSPPEREETQYF
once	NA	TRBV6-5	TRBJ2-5	TGTGCCAGCAGTTACCTAGCACTAAGAGGAGAGACCCAGTACTTC	CASSYLALRGETQYF
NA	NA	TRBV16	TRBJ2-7	TGTGCCAGCAGCCAATCGGGGCGGGGACAGAACGAGCAGTACTTC	CASSQSGRGQNEQYF
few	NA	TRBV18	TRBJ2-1	TGTGCCAGCCAACCCCCCGAAGTACTAGCGAGGGGGAATGAGCAGTTCTTC	CASQPPEVLARGNEQFF
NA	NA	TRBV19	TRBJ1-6	TGTGCCAGTAGTATCAGCTCCTATAATTCACCCCTCCACTTT	CASSISSYNSPLHF